This T cell receptor beta chain stems from a study of blood T cell repertoires in COVID-19. TCRdb's table, derived via immunoSEQ multiplex PCR, lists solely in-frame clones and lacks some. Of under 250,000 clones in the sample, around 88% are singletons; the top ten hold around an eighth. The CDR3 extends over 18 amino acids. After removal of 4 bases from V and 3 bases from J, the junction contained 15 bases not matched to a gene. The V gene's germline CDR1 is LGHNA and CDR2 YNFKEQ. This chain uses TRBV4-2 with TRBJ2-7; 10 nucleotides match TRBD1. The sample was peripheral blood. The TCR sequence derives from a man older than 75 with acute or convalescent COVID-19. Here the CDR3 DNA reads TGTGCCAGCAGCCGAGTAAGTCCCCCGGGACAGGGGTTCTACGAGCAGTACTTC. Translation: CASSRVSPPGQGFYEQYF.